Described below is a single T cell receptor beta chain sequence and its context. Per the original methods: Estimated nucleated cell counts came from reference gene primer amplification. TCRdb keeps only in-frame clones here, not all; method: immunoSEQ multiplex PCR. V, J and clone size reflect that table, while D and trimming were determined from the DNA. The sample yields some 98,000 clones, approximately 82% seen once. Germline CDR1 is SGHRS and CDR2 is YFSETQ. The V and J ends lost 4 bases and 4 bases, in that order; junction bases with no gene match: 4. This CDR3 has 14 amino acids. The data originate from a study of blood T cell repertoires in COVID-19. In the study overall: Sources were T cells, B-cell-depleted T cells, or PBMCs; the material itself was cDNA or gDNA.

This TCR came from a man aged 65 to 79 with acute or convalescent COVID-19. The V call is TRBV5-1, the J call TRBJ2-1; 8 bases are a match to TRBD1. The sample consisted of peripheral blood. This CDR3 reads CASSLDRAYNEQFF. CDR3 coding DNA: TGCGCCAGCAGCCTGGACAGGGCATACAATGAGCAGTTCTTC.